Presented here are 19 T cell receptor beta chains from one specimen sequenced in a study of regulatory T cells in long-lasting Graves disease. Time point specified: newly diagnosed GD, antithyroid drugs for less than 3 months. There was RNA extracted from PBMCs, and the TCR library was made from it. Libraries of TCR beta came from iRepertoire HTBI primers plus Arm-PCR of CDR3 regions. Each CDR3 protein gets one entry after TCRdb re-called the multiplex PCR reads with MiXCR. The sample carries 560,000 or so distinct CDR3 sequences, roughly 16% recorded once. The sample was also linked to a second study, of T cells in Graves' hyperthyroidism and ophthalmopathy.

Here the sequenced sample was peripheral blood mononuclear cells (PBMCs), taken at new diagnosis, from a patient treated with antithyroid drugs. The receptors were sampled from a man younger than 35 with Graves disease.

The chain couples TRBV4-1 to TRBJ1-5; possibly TRBD1 for D (5 bases). The germline gives CDR1 MGHRA, CDR2 YSYEKL. V lost 1 base and J 5 bases, leaving 12 bases between the germline ends. This CDR3 contains 15 residues. DNA of the CDR3: TGCGCCAGCAGCCAAGCCGGGACTCAAGATCAGCCCCAGCATTTT. Translated: CASSQAGTQDQPQHF.

The table lists this clonotype with many counts. The CDR3 DNA sequence: TGTGCCAGCAGCCAACAGGGAGGGAACAGCAATCAGCCCCAGCATTTT. It encodes CASSQQGGNSNQPQHF. The chain recombines TRBV3-1 with TRBJ1-5; tentative D call: TRBD1 (5 bases). Per germline, CDR1 LGHDT and CDR2 YNNKEL (reference sequence). This CDR3 is built from 16 residues. Trimming removed 2 bases from V and 1 base from J, with 12 bases in between.

This clonotype was counted at least ten times. The V gene is TRBV24-1, the J gene TRBJ2-7, with unresolved D. The CDR3 length is 11 residues. The V end was cut by 4 bases, the J end by 4 bases, with 4 bases between. Germline values: CDR1 KGHDR, CDR2 SFDVKD. The DNA of the CDR3 is TGTGCCACCAGTGAAGGATACGAGCAGTACTTC. Amino acids: CATSEGYEQYF.

For this clonotype: Being one base from a much bigger clone, this may be a read error. This chain connects TRBV30 to TRBJ2-1; D is undetermined. The germline V and J ends were trimmed by 7 bases and 5 bases, with 15 bases remaining between them. The CDR3 loop spans 13 amino acids. Germline values: CDR1 GTSNPN, CDR2 SVGIG (reference sequence). The CDR3 region has the DNA TGTGCCTCGAATCCTCATCGGGACAATGAGCAGTTCTTC. Its translation is CASNPHRDNEQFF.

The table lists this clonotype with many counts. The rearrangement joins TRBV28 to TRBJ1-5; D gene uncertain. V dropped 0 bases and J dropped 4 bases, with 10 bases sitting between them. The length of the CDR3 is 15 residues. CDR1 and CDR2 from the germline V gene are MDHEN and SYDVKM. The CDR3 sequence: CASSLWMAGNQPQHF. In nucleotides, the CDR3 is TGTGCCAGCAGTTTATGGATGGCGGGGAATCAGCCCCAGCATTTT. The full variable domain, completed using reference TRBV28 and TRBJ1-5, is DVKVTQSSRYLVKRTGEKVFLECVQDMDHENMFWYRQDPGLGLRLIYFSYDVKMKEKGDIPEGYSVSREKKERFSLILESASTNQTSMYLCASSLWMAGNQPQHFGDGTRLSIL.

This rearrangement joins TRBV20-1 to TRBJ1-1; 8 bases line up with TRBD1. CDR3 length equals 15 residues. Per germline, CDR1 DFQATT and CDR2 SNEGSKA (reference sequence). After removal of 3 bases from V and 1 base from J, the junction contained 7 bases not matched to a gene. CDR3 nucleotide sequence: TGCAGTGCTAGTGGTATGGACAGGGCGAACACTGAAGCTTTCTTT. It encodes CSASGMDRANTEAFF.

This clonotype came up many times. The V gene is TRBV6-2 or TRBV6-3, the J gene TRBJ2-5; 12 bases align to TRBD1. Germline CDR1 is MNHEY and CDR2 is SVGEGT. With 5 bases clipped from V and 6 bases from J, the junction kept 10 bases outside the gene matches. This CDR3 region has 16 residues. The CDR3 DNA is TGTGCCAGCAGTGAATATGGGACAGGGGGCGCGAAGACCCAGTACTTC. Amino acid sequence: CASSEYGTGGAKTQYF.

On this clonotype itself: Compared with germline, one end of the junction differs, possibly owing to a read error. This chain links TRBV20-1 with TRBJ2-1; D not certain. CDR1 DFQATT and CDR2 SNEGSKA come from the germline V gene (reference sequence). There are 15 residues in the CDR3. The CDR3 DNA reads as TGCAGTGCTAGGGGCGGAAGTCGCTCCTACAGTGAGCAGTTCTTC. It encodes CSARGGSRSYSEQFF.

This clonotype was counted at least ten times. The chain is built from TRBV30 and TRBJ2-3; D may be TRBD2 (6 bases). V was trimmed by 5 bases and J by 0 bases, leaving 9 bases between them. This CDR3 has 13 amino acids. Germline CDR1 reads GTSNPN; CDR2 reads SVGIG (reference sequence). CDR3 loop: CAWSGLSTDTQYF. The DNA of the CDR3 is TGTGCCTGGTCGGGACTTAGCACAGATACGCAGTATTTT.

This clonotype appeared a few times. The chain uses TRBV30 and TRBJ2-1; D is undetermined. Germline CDR1 is GTSNPN and CDR2 is SVGIG (reference sequence). CDR3 length equals 12 residues. V lost 3 bases, J lost 8 bases, and 11 bases lay in between. Here the CDR3 reads CAWSAGSDEQFF. The DNA for the CDR3 is TGTGCCTGGAGCGCAGGCTCGGATGAGCAGTTCTTC.

This chain uses TRBV5-1 with TRBJ2-7, with TRBD2 matching 9 bases. V shed 0 bases and J 6 bases; nucleotides not matched to a gene: 7. This CDR3 comprises 15 residues. Germline V gene data show CDR1 as SGHRS and CDR2 as YFSETQ. CDR3 sequence: CASSLAGGRAGEQYF. Here the CDR3 DNA reads TGCGCCAGCAGCTTGGCCGGCGGGAGGGCCGGCGAGCAGTACTTC.

The chain recombines TRBV6-4 with TRBJ1-1; possible D gene TRBD1, 5 bases. The germline V and J ends were trimmed by 2 bases and 5 bases, with 9 bases remaining between them. Germline V CDR1 and CDR2: MRHNA, SNTAGT. There are 13 residues in the CDR3. The CDR3 bases are TGTGCCAGCAGTGACGGGGCAGGGACTGAAGCTTTCTTT. Its translation is CASSDGAGTEAFF.

The J gene is TRBJ1-3, the V gene TRBV10-2; D uncertain. This CDR3 has 13 residues. V lost 7 bases to trimming and J lost 0 bases, with 7 bases between them. CDR1 is WSHSY, CDR2 SAAADI, per germline. The CDR3 nucleotides are TGCGCCAGCAAGGCTGCCTCTGGAAACACCATATATTTT. This sequence encodes CASKAASGNTIYF.

V and J are TRBV29-1 and TRBJ1-1; the match to TRBD1 covers 12 bases. CDR1 is SQVTM and CDR2 is ANQGSEA in the germline V gene. This CDR3 has 15 amino acids. CDR3 amino acids: CTPGTGGTRATEAFF. CDR3 in DNA: TGCACCCCAGGGACAGGGGGCACCCGAGCCACTGAAGCTTTCTTT.

The CDR3 protein is CASSSPRGQSLGYTF. The CDR3 DNA is TGTGCCAGCAGCTCCCCTCGGGGACAGTCCTTGGGCTACACCTTC. The chain is built from TRBV7-9 and TRBJ1-2; 7 nucleotides agree with TRBD1. The trim removed 4 bases at V and 8 bases at J, leaving 13 bases unmatched. The CDR3 contains 15 residues. CDR1 and CDR2 (germline): SEHNR, FQNEAQ (reference sequence).

This clonotype was seen a handful of times. The V gene is TRBV5-1, the J gene TRBJ2-3; no reliable D call. Trimming removed 2 bases from V and 6 bases from J, with 13 bases in between. This CDR3 is built from 14 residues. CDR1 SGHRS and CDR2 YFSETQ come from the germline V gene. CDR3 residues: CASSFLTTQDTQYF. The DNA of the CDR3 is TGCGCCAGCAGCTTCCTGACAACCCAGGATACGCAGTATTTT.

The chain carries TRBV6-1 and TRBJ1-5, with TRBD1 as a possible D gene (5 bases). V was cut by 2 bases and J by 5 bases, with 10 bases left in between. CDR1 MNHNS and CDR2 SASEGT come from the germline V gene. The CDR3 is made up of 14 amino acids. The CDR3 nucleotides are TGTGCCAGCAGTGAAACAGCCAGGGATCAGCCCCAGCATTTT. Its translation is CASSETARDQPQHF.

This clonotype has just a few counts. The genes are TRBV20-1 and TRBJ2-2, with 12 bases that match TRBD2. Germline V gene sequence: CDR1 DFQATT, CDR2 SNEGSKA (reference sequence). Trimming cost V 4 bases and J 5 bases; bases outside gene matches: 2. This CDR3 has 14 residues. CDR3 region: CSAKLAGGTGELFF. Written as DNA, the CDR3 is TGCAGTGCTAAACTAGCGGGAGGTACCGGGGAGCTGTTTTTT.

This chain connects TRBV5-6 to TRBJ1-1, with D possibly being TRBD1 (5 bases). This CDR3 comprises 16 residues. V lost 3 bases, J lost 0 bases, and 15 bases lay in between. CDR1 is SGHDT and CDR2 is YYEEEE in the germline V gene. CDR3 sequence: CASSYRTTEMNTEAFF. CDR3 sequence (DNA): TGTGCCAGCAGCTACCGGACAACAGAAATGAACACTGAAGCTTTCTTT.